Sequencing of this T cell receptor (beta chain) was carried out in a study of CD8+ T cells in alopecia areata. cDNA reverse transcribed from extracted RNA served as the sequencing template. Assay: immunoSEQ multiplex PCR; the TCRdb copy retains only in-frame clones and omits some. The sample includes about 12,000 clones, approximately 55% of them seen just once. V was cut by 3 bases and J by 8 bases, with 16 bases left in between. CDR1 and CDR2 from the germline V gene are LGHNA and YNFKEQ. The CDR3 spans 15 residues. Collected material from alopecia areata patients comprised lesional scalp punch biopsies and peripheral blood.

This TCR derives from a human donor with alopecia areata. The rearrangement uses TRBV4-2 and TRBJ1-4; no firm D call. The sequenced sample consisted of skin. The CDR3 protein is CASSQEKLVWEKLFF. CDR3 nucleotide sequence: TGTGCCAGCAGCCAGGAGAAACTAGTCTGGGAAAAACTGTTTTTT.